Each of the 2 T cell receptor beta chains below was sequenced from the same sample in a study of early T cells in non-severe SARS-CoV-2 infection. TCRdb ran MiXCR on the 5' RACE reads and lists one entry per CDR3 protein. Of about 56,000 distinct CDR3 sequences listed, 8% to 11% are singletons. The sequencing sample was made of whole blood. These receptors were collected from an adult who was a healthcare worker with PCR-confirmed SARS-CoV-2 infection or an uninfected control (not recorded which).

The CDR3 DNA reads TGCGCCAGCAGCCCATTGCAGGGACGCGAGCAGTACTTC. Translated: CASSPLQGREQYF. The V call is TRBV5-1, the J call TRBJ2-7; either TRBD1 or TRBD2 may supply D (5 bases each). Trimming left V 4 bases short and J 6 bases short, with 14 bases between. The CDR3 extends over 13 amino acids. Germline values: CDR1 SGHRS, CDR2 YFSETQ.

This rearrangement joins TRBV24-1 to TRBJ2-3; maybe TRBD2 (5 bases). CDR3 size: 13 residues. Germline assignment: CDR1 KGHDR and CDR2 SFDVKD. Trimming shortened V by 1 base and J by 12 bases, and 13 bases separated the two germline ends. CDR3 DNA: TGTGCCACCAGTGATTTCGGGAACATGCCTCAGTATTTT. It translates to CATSDFGNMPQYF.